This T cell receptor (beta chain) came from a study of radiation and T cells in renal cell carcinoma. Remarks on this clone: Its antigen is currently unknown.

As to time point: baseline pretreatment blood. Treatment indicated: 15 Gy SBRT to primary tumor, nephrectomy 4 weeks later. Radiation-treated patients gave blood at baseline, week 2 and week 4. This renal cell carcinoma was of the clear cell type. General study findings and limits: From baseline, blood top tumor clonotypes peaked at 2 weeks post-radiation. Baseline intratumoral clonotype presence is unknown without pretreatment biopsies.

Clones were sequenced by immunoSEQ multiplex PCR, and TCRdb holds only the in-frame ones, with some missing. Of more than 140,000 clones listed, around four fifths were seen once; the top ten hold approximately 22%. V shed 5 bases, J shed 8 bases, and the junction held 6 bases outside the gene matches. This CDR3 is built from 13 residues. The germline V gene encodes CDR1 SGHTA and CDR2 FQGNSA. The source material was blood, sampled from a patient whose treatment included radiotherapy and nephrectomy. This rearrangement joins TRBV7-2 to TRBJ1-2, with 9 bases lining up with TRBD1. This TCR derives from a woman aged 45-59 years with renal cell carcinoma. The CDR3 region is CASSLQGAVGYTF. The CDR3 DNA reads TGTGCCAGCAGCCTACAGGGGGCGGTGGGCTACACCTTC.